These 30 T cell receptor beta chains share one sample of origin, sequenced in a study of beta chain features in type 1 diabetes. Their antigen targets remain unknown. cDNA synthesis used the whole RNA isolate, giving expressed TCRB sequences. Sequencing used immunoSEQ multiplex PCR; TCRdb keeps in-frame clones, though not all of them. The repertoire has 330,000 or so clones, 10% to 15% of them found once; the top ten carry 0.01%. Study-level points and caveats: TCRB CDR3s were moderately but significantly shorter in Type 1 diabetes patients in all four CD4+ subsets.

The sequenced sample was naive CD4+ T cells from blood. The receptors stem from a young woman with type 1 diabetes.

The chain has TRBV6-6 and TRBJ1-2; the D is unclear. V was cut by 2 bases and J by 2 bases, with 6 bases left in between. The CDR3 covers 13 residues. CDR1 and CDR2 from the germline V gene are MNHNY and SVGAGI (reference sequence). The CDR3 reads CASSYLENYGYTF. The CDR3 DNA reads TGTGCCAGCAGTTACCTCGAGAACTATGGCTACACCTTC.

The chain is built from TRBV7-2 and TRBJ1-5; D may be TRBD1 (6 bases). The CDR3 is 15 amino acids. V was trimmed by 5 bases and J by 3 bases, leaving 14 bases between them. The germline CDR1 and CDR2 sequences are SGHTA and FQGNSA. CDR3 DNA sequence: TGTGCCAGCAGCACACCGGGACAACACAATCAGCCCCAGCATTTT. Translating it yields CASSTPGQHNQPQHF.

This clone was seen a handful of times. The V and J genes are TRBV4-3 and TRBJ2-7; D unresolved. The length of the CDR3 is 14 residues. Trimming cost V 1 base and J 5 bases, with 12 bases left between them. Germline loops: CDR1 LGHNA, CDR2 YSLEER. The CDR3 loop is CASSQGRRGDEQYF. CDR3 nucleotides: TGCGCCAGCAGCCAAGGCCGCCGAGGCGACGAGCAGTACTTC.

The chain is built from TRBV19 and TRBJ2-7, with D possibly being TRBD1 (6 bases). Germline CDR1 reads LNHDA; CDR2 reads SQIVND (reference sequence). Deletions cut 5 bases from V and 6 bases from J, with 8 bases between. The CDR3 is 11 amino acids. The CDR3 sequence: CASSSGVEQYF. The CDR3 bases are TGTGCCAGTAGTTCAGGGGTCGAGCAGTACTTC.

This clone came up a few times. The chain joins TRBV15 to TRBJ2-7; 7 nucleotides agree with TRBD1. The CDR3 covers 14 residues. V was pared by 2 bases and J by 2 bases, with 3 bases of the junction left unmatched. CDR1 LNHNV and CDR2 YYDKDF come from the germline V gene (reference sequence). The CDR3, as DNA: TGTGCCACCAGCAGATCCAGGGGGACCTACGAGCAGTACTTC. Translation: CATSRSRGTYEQYF.

This rearrangement joins TRBV2 to TRBJ1-5; D gene uncertain. The CDR3 totals 13 residues. Trimming removed 4 bases at V and 4 bases at J, with 8 bases between. Germline V gene sequence: CDR1 SNHLY, CDR2 FYNNEI. The CDR3 nucleotides read TGTGCCAGCAGTGCACGGGGAAATCAGCCCCAGCATTTT. It is translated as CASSARGNQPQHF.

The chain links TRBV6-5 to TRBJ1-2; 9 nucleotides match TRBD1. Germline CDR1 MNHEY, CDR2 SVGAGI. The CDR3 is made up of 16 amino acids. The V segment lost 0 bases and the J segment 2 bases; nucleotides outside the gene matches: 4. The CDR3 loop reads CASSYSTTGGNYGYTF. CDR3 DNA: TGTGCCAGCAGTTACTCGACTACAGGGGGCAACTATGGCTACACCTTC.

Only a few counts were recorded for this clone. The chain employs TRBV9 and TRBJ1-6; weak D call: TRBD1 (5 bases). The CDR3 has 13 amino acids. Germline values: CDR1 SGDLS, CDR2 YYNGEE. With 6 bases removed from V and 11 bases from J, the gap between germline ends came to 15 bases. The DNA of the CDR3 is TGTGCCAGCACCCCGGGGGGGGAGACACCCCTCCACTTT. This sequence encodes CASTPGGETPLHF.

This clone was detected a few times. CDR3 sequence reads: CASSIRVGTDTQYF. The DNA for the CDR3 is TGCGCCAGCAGTATACGGGTCGGCACAGATACGCAGTATTTT. V gene TRBV5-1 combines with J gene TRBJ2-3; D not certain. CDR1 SGHRS and CDR2 YFSETQ come from the germline V gene. Trimming shortened V by 5 bases and J by 1 base, and 11 bases separated the two germline ends. This CDR3 is built from 14 residues. The whole variable domain, remainder taken from reference TRBV5-1 and TRBJ2-3, is KAGVTQTPRYLIKTRGQQVTLSCSPISGHRSVSWYQQTPGQGLQFLFEYFSETQRNKGNFPGRFSGRQFSNSRSEMNVSTLELGDSALYLCASSIRVGTDTQYFGPGTRLTVL.

This clone was recorded a few times. CDR3 amino acids: CASSLTGTNSYEQYF. CDR3 sequence (DNA): TGCGCCAGCAGCCTTACCGGGACAAACTCCTACGAGCAGTACTTC. The chain links TRBV4-1 to TRBJ2-7; possible D gene TRBD1, 6 bases. The CDR3 extends over 15 amino acids. Germline V gene data show CDR1 as MGHRA and CDR2 as YSYEKL. V gave up 4 bases and J gave up 0 bases, with 13 bases separating them.

This clone was seen more than once but under ten times. The chain uses TRBV7-9 and TRBJ2-1; 11 bases are a match to TRBD1. Germline CDR1 is SEHNR and CDR2 is FQNEAQ (reference sequence). This CDR3 is built from 16 residues. V lost 5 bases, J lost 6 bases, and 9 bases stayed unmatched. CDR3 DNA sequence: TGTGCCAGCAGCCCCGCGCCGGGACAGGGGGTCAATGAGCAGTTCTTC. Translated: CASSPAPGQGVNEQFF.

This clone has just a few counts. This sequence joins TRBV7-9 and TRBJ1-2; TRBD1 might be the D (5 bases). V was trimmed by 5 bases and J by 0 bases, leaving 7 bases between them. CDR3 size: 13 residues. Germline CDR1 reads SEHNR; CDR2 reads FQNEAQ (reference sequence). CDR3 DNA sequence: TGTGCCAGCAGCAAGACAGCTAACTATGGCTACACCTTC. It encodes CASSKTANYGYTF.

About this clone: The sample has other DNA sequences that encode this CDR3 too. The chain uses TRBV5-1 and TRBJ2-1, with TRBD2 matching over 10 bases. Trimming took 0 bases from V and 6 from J; bases not matched to a gene: 3. The CDR3 contains 15 residues. Germline CDR1 SGHRS, CDR2 YFSETQ. DNA of the CDR3: TGCGCCAGCAGCTTGGTTCTAGCGGGGGTCAATGAGCAGTTCTTC. This codes for CASSLVLAGVNEQFF.

The rearrangement links TRBV29-1 to TRBJ2-2; weak D call: TRBD1 (5 bases). Trimming removed 7 bases at V and 2 bases at J, with 11 bases between. CDR3 length: 13 amino acids. Germline V gene sequence: CDR1 SQVTM, CDR2 ANQGSEA. CDR3 DNA: TGCAGCGCTCCGACAGAAAACACCGGGGAGCTGTTTTTT. This codes for CSAPTENTGELFF.

The chain joins TRBV7-2 to TRBJ2-3, with 7 bases fitting TRBD2. Looked up from germline, CDR1 is SGHTA and CDR2 is FQGNSA. V trimming: 5 bases; J trimming: 10 bases; junction bases outside the gene matches: 9. The CDR3 consists of 13 residues. CDR3 nucleotides: TGTGCCAGCAGCCCCCCGGCGGGAGTAGCGCAGTATTTT. Residues: CASSPPAGVAQYF.

This clone was seen only a few times. The chain recombines TRBV29-1 with TRBJ2-5, with D unclear. CDR1 and CDR2 (germline): SQVTM, ANQGSEA. The CDR3 is made up of 13 amino acids. The V end was cut by 4 bases, the J end by 3 bases, with 12 bases between. CDR3 DNA sequence: TGCAGCGTTGGGCACACCAGAAAAGAGACCCAGTACTTC. Residues: CSVGHTRKETQYF. The full variable domain, completed using reference TRBV29-1 and TRBJ2-5, is SAVISQKPSRDICQRGTSLTIQCQVDSQVTMMFWYRQQPGQSLTLIATANQGSEATYESGFVIDKFPISRPNLTFSTLTVSNMSPEDSSIYLCSVGHTRKETQYFGPGTRLLVL.

This clone was observed a few times. The V call is TRBV7-9, the J call TRBJ2-7; D unclear. CDR1 and CDR2 from the germline V gene are SEHNR and FQNEAQ (reference sequence). Trimming stripped 5 bases from V and 1 base from J, with 9 bases between. The CDR3 has 13 amino acids. CDR3: CASSRAGSYEQYF. The CDR3, as DNA: TGTGCCAGCAGCCGAGCAGGATCCTACGAGCAGTACTTC.

The chain joins TRBV7-9 to TRBJ1-3; no reliable D call. This CDR3 region has 15 residues. Between the trimmed V and J ends, which lost 7 bases and 0 bases, there was a span of 13 bases. The germline V gene has CDR1 SEHNR and CDR2 FQNEAQ (reference sequence). The CDR3: CASTGPESSGNTIYF. For the CDR3, the DNA is TGTGCCAGCACAGGCCCCGAGAGCTCTGGAAACACCATATATTTT.

V usage is TRBV10-2 and J usage is TRBJ2-5; 8 positions agree with TRBD1. From germline, CDR1 is WSHSY and CDR2 SAAADI. This CDR3 has 16 amino acids. J gave up 2 bases and V 3 bases, and 8 bases lay outside the gene matches. CDR3 amino acids: CASSDPRTGSQETQYF. The CDR3 coding sequence is TGCGCCAGCAGTGACCCTCGGACAGGGAGTCAAGAGACCCAGTACTTC.

There are a few counts of this clone. The chain has TRBV27 and TRBJ2-7, with a possible D match to TRBD2 (6 bases). Germline assignment: CDR1 MNHEY and CDR2 SMNVEV (reference sequence). The length of the CDR3 is 12 residues. Trimming took 7 bases from V and 0 from J, leaving 7 bases between them. This CDR3 is CASTGGSYEQYF. The CDR3 DNA follows: TGTGCCAGCACCGGGGGCTCCTACGAGCAGTACTTC.

In nucleotides, the CDR3 is TGTGCCAGTAGTATAGTGCCAGGGGGCACCTACGAGCAGTACTTC. Translated, it gives CASSIVPGGTYEQYF. The rearrangement uses TRBV19 and TRBJ2-7; 8 nucleotides align to TRBD1. J gave up 2 bases and V 1 base, and 4 bases lay outside the gene matches. This CDR3 has 15 residues. The V gene's germline CDR1 is LNHDA and CDR2 SQIVND (reference sequence).

This clone was counted a few times. One end of the junction is discordant with germline, which a read error may explain. The chain recombines TRBV6-6 with TRBJ1-1; 10 positions match TRBD1. The CDR3 sequence is 13 residues long. Germline V gene lookup returns CDR1 MNHNY and CDR2 SVGAGI (reference sequence). In DNA, the CDR3 is TGTGCCACCAGTGCGGACAGGGGGACTGAAGCTTTCTTT. Translating it yields CATSADRGTEAFF.

This clone was observed a few times. The chain combines TRBV25-1 with TRBJ1-5; D may be TRBD1 (5 bases). CDR1 is MGHDK and CDR2 is SYGVNS in the germline V gene. V was shortened by 6 bases and J by 6 bases, with 15 bases between the two germline ends. The CDR3 length is 14 residues. This chain's CDR3 is CASRGGGEFQPQHF. Here the CDR3 DNA reads TGTGCCAGCAGGGGAGGAGGGGAATTTCAGCCCCAGCATTTT.

V and J are TRBV5-1 and TRBJ2-2; TRBD2 aligns across 10 bases. V gave up 0 bases and J gave up 0 bases; unmatched junction bases: 2. Germline V gene lookup returns CDR1 SGHRS and CDR2 YFSETQ. CDR3 length equals 17 residues. The CDR3 reads CASSLGLAGANTGELFF. In nucleotides, the CDR3 is TGCGCCAGCAGCTTGGGGCTAGCGGGAGCGAACACCGGGGAGCTGTTTTTT.

The gene calls are TRBV11-3 and TRBJ2-1; D not certain. The V end was cut by 4 bases, the J end by 4 bases, with 8 bases between. Germline V gene sequence: CDR1 SGHNT, CDR2 YENEEA. CDR3 length: 13 amino acids. CDR3 loop: CASSSLYYNEQFF. DNA for the CDR3: TGTGCCAGCAGCTCCCTGTATTACAATGAGCAGTTCTTC.

This clone was observed a handful of times. In nucleotides, the CDR3 is TGTGCCAGCTCAACCCAGGGAAAAGCTTTCTTT. It yields the protein CASSTQGKAFF. The chain is built from TRBV27 and TRBJ1-1; a weak D match, TRBD1 (5 bases). Per germline, CDR1 MNHEY and CDR2 SMNVEV (reference sequence). The CDR3 length is 11 residues. Trimming shortened V by 8 bases and J by 9 bases, and 13 bases separated the two germline ends.

V gene TRBV28 combines with J gene TRBJ2-7; TRBD2 aligns across 12 bases. This CDR3 is built from 16 residues. The junction had 12 bases not matched to a gene; V was cut back by 5 bases and J by 7 bases. Germline CDR1 reads MDHEN; CDR2 reads SYDVKM. DNA for the CDR3: TGTGCCAGCAGTCGGACCGGACTAGCGGGGTTGGGGGAGCAGTACTTC. It yields the protein CASSRTGLAGLGEQYF.

This clone was seen a few times. The rearrangement joins TRBV7-2 to TRBJ2-5, with D possibly being TRBD2 (6 bases). The CDR3 totals 14 residues. CDR1 and CDR2 (germline): SGHTA, FQGNSA. Trimming stripped 5 bases from V and 0 bases from J, with 10 bases between. In DNA, the CDR3 is TGTGCCAGCAGCATCGGGAGCCACCAAGAGACCCAGTACTTC. Residues: CASSIGSHQETQYF. The variable domain in full, completed from reference TRBV7-2 and TRBJ2-5, reads GAGVSQSPSNKVTEKGKDVELRCDPISGHTALYWYRQSLGQGLEFLIYFQGNSAPDKSGLPSDRFSAERTGGSVSTLTIQRTQQEDSAVYLCASSIGSHQETQYFGPGTRLLVL.

This clone has just a few counts. The chain is built from TRBV7-8 and TRBJ1-2, with TRBD1 matching 7 bases. J lost 7 bases, V lost 2 bases, and 10 bases had no gene match. The CDR3 consists of 15 residues. CDR1 is SGHVS, CDR2 FQNEAQ, per germline. CDR3: CASSLRLTGNLGYTF. CDR3 in DNA: TGTGCCAGCAGCTTACGGCTGACAGGGAATCTTGGCTACACCTTC.

The chain is built from TRBV5-1 and TRBJ2-1, with 8 positions matching TRBD2. Trimming took 7 bases from V and 3 from J; bases not matched to a gene: 9. The CDR3 totals 15 residues. Looked up from germline, CDR1 is SGHRS and CDR2 is YFSETQ. Here the CDR3 DNA reads TGCGCCAGCGGACCAGCGGGAGTATACTACAATGAGCAGTTCTTC. This encodes CASGPAGVYYNEQFF.